The text below deals with one TCR beta chain. Its antigen is not known. These data come from a study of T cell responses to AZD1222 COVID-19 vaccine. Study outcomes and limitations: The study sampled repertoires only after the peak T cell response. Vaccine-associated CD4 TCRs ranged over spike, dominating at 160-218 and 743-854. Spike-specific TCR breadth and depth rose after two AZD1222 doses. There were mostly white British donors and more females than males, and clonal diversity was possibly underestimated.

The V gene's germline CDR1 is SGHTA and CDR2 FQGNSA. CDR3 length: 13 amino acids. V lost 4 bases, J lost 10 bases, and 7 bases stayed unmatched. Only in-frame clones appear in the TCRdb table, and some are missing; sequencing was by immunoSEQ multiplex PCR. The data hold more than 85,000 clones, with about 83% observed a single time. The sequenced sample was peripheral blood, obtained on day 0 of AZD1222 vaccination. The J gene is TRBJ2-1, the V gene TRBV7-2, with 7 bases identical to TRBD1. The TCR sequence derives from an adult in good health. CDR3 in DNA: TGTGCCAGCAGCTCCTACAGGGGTCCCGAGCAGTTCTTC. This encodes CASSSYRGPEQFF.